This TCR beta chain was retrieved from a study of cytomegalovirus exposure and HLA in healthy donors (dated by TCRdb to the late 2010s). Study-wide context: An earlier analysis of some 600 of the donors reported approximately 300 Gb of sequence data and around 120 million unique TCR beta sequences obtained from roughly 180 million T cells. An early release that covered roughly 600 HLA-typed donors contained approximately 300 gigabases of sequencing data and about 84 million unique TCR sequences. Among the 398 genotyped donors, under 90% belonged to the genetic ancestry cluster associated with self-reported Caucasian donors. The study aimed to test whether cataloging public T cell receptors could reveal signatures of past pathogen exposure. The study used immunosequencing to profile the T cell repertoires of 666 subjects and linked those repertoires to cytomegalovirus serostatus. Besides the first cohort of hundreds of subjects, a separate validation cohort made up of over 95 different subjects was used. High-throughput TCR immunosequencing, statistical association of individual TCRs with disease status, and machine learning were combined to predict cytomegalovirus infection status. In a later analysis, previously published TCR beta repertoires from 666 donors were re-analyzed and high-resolution HLA genotyping was added so that TCR occurrence patterns could be studied. In the later analysis, no new phenotypic data were used to find candidate immune exposures; instead, reliance was placed on TCR beta sequences and their occurrence across donors. In an earlier analysis of 500 to 650 of the donors, high-throughput TCR beta sequencing was used to judge whether each TCR beta V gene segment behaved as functional or pseudogenic. Donor age, sex, ethnicity and CMV serostatus were compiled together with the repertoire data. In a later genetic analysis, genome-wide SNP genotypes for about 55% of the roughly 700 donors were used, and that subset was treated as a discovery cohort. Every repertoire in the discovery cohort had been generated on one and the same sequencing platform. Class I and class II HLA loci were covered by the typing at four-digit resolution. Typing coverage varied by locus: roughly 620-630 donors for A, B, C, DRB1 and DQB1; around 560 for DQA1; approximately 570 for DPA1; roughly 470 for DPB1. Roughly 5 DR-DQ haplotypes were handled as single units for association and clustering because linkage in the cohort was strong. Across about 380 genotyped donors of the cohort, an average of approximately 240,000 unique TCR beta nucleotide sequences per donor were sequenced, and 15% to 20% of those sequences were non-productive.

The cohort comprised approximately 700 healthy bone marrow donors. All cohort members were sampled while nominally healthy, although unrecorded immune exposures were likely present. The donor was CMV seropositive and belonged to the group of over 250 seropositive cohort members. Each donor provided a peripheral blood sample, and peripheral blood mononuclear cells were used for TCR beta sequencing. Genomic DNA extraction from the blood cell samples was performed with the Qiagen DNeasy Blood Extraction Kit. Regarding this clone: Its specific antigen is unknown. No base quality information exists; no much larger clone differs at one position.

Results and caveats for the whole study, not just this receptor: Correlated functional status among segregating V segments might reflect linkage disequilibrium, but an unknown experimental factor could not be ruled out. According to a later analysis, TCR association rates differed among HLA loci, with DRB1 alleles showing the most associated TCRs and HLA-C alleles showing the fewest. Strong co-occurrence of HLA alleles, especially DR and DQ, made assigning TCR associations to individual alleles difficult. Presence/absence analyses assumed roughly uniform sequencing depth across donors, an assumption that may not hold. An earlier analysis of approximately 600 of the donors showed that most TCR beta V segments appeared in productive rearrangements either about 87% or about 30% of the time, which broadly matched IMGT annotations. Most CMV-associated TCR beta chains appeared to be HLA-restricted in a later analysis, and the HLA associations seemed to be driven largely by CMV exposure. A later analysis reported that several top co-occurrence clusters appeared linked to parvovirus B19, influenza, CMV and Epstein-Barr virus. A later analysis found that HLA-associated TCR beta chains were more clonally expanded and had lower generation probabilities than equally common non-associated chains. A total of 164 TCR beta chains were listed by the study as associated with cytomegalovirus. Because counts were too low, under 20 rarely observed V segments, including chromosome 9 orphons, were left out of the earlier analysis of a few hundred of the donors. The classifier was reported to diagnose cytomegalovirus status with high specificity and sensitivity in both the original cohort and the validation cohort. A further reported finding was that TCR beta sequences accurately predicted the HLA-A and HLA-B alleles for most subjects in the first cohort. Most TCR sequences were seen in very few donors, while some public TCRs were found in many individuals. Only TCR beta chains were sequenced in this cohort, and the absence of alpha or paired-chain data limited detectable features. At a false discovery rate of 0.05, a later analysis linked 15,000 to 20,000 TCR beta sequences to specific HLA alleles. A cluster of highly shared sequence variants was judged likely to represent a technical artifact of the sequencing pipeline. Because the 87-base-pair reads could not distinguish some IMGT-functional V segments, including TRBV6-2 and TRBV6-3, those segments were excluded. According to the authors, the approach could potentially be generalized to other disease states and immunological phenotypes. Because HLA typing was missing for some donors at each locus, association tests included only the typed subset. A later genetic analysis associated a missense DCLRE1C variant with V-gene and J-gene trimming of TCR beta chains, and an independent cohort replicated the association. In a later genetic analysis, fewer N-insertions in productive TCRs were reported among donors in an Asian-associated ancestry cluster than the roughly 700-donor mean. Immune exposure information for the cohort was limited to CMV serostatus. Three of the identified cytomegalovirus-associated TCR beta chains were confirmed in vitro to be specific for cytomegalovirus antigens.

From the cysteine through the phenylalanine, the CDR3 covers 14 amino acids. This entry keeps only the CDR3 DNA: 42 bases, framed from base 1. CDR1 and CDR2, looked up from the germline V gene, are MGHRA and YSYEKL. At the junction V is shortened by 4 bases and J by 4 bases, with 14 bases in between. Library creation used the immunoSEQ multiplex PCR assay. For the multiplex PCR, a mixture combining 60 forward primers for TCR Vbeta segments and 13 reverse primers for TCR Jbeta segments was used. Amplification of the CDR3 region of rearranged TCR beta genes was performed with a multiplex PCR assay on genomic DNA. Amplified TCR beta libraries were sequenced as 87-base-pair reads on the Illumina HiSeq System. Turning to the authors' computational methods: Across the roughly 670 repertoires, a later analysis counted approximately 75 million unique TCR beta chains, some 11 million of which were shared by at least two donors. Raw reads were error-corrected and collapsed into unique sequences by a nearest-neighbor algorithm in which closely related sequences were merged to remove PCR and sequencing errors. CDR3 sequences were aligned to IMGT reference sequences to assign V, D and J gene segments. Each retained sequence needed at least a six-nucleotide match to both a V gene segment and a J gene segment. Rearrangements were called productive when the CDR3 lacked stop codons and stayed in frame with V and J; all others were non-productive. CDR3 was defined according to IMGT convention as the region running from the second conserved V-encoded cysteine to the conserved J-encoded phenylalanine. The earlier analysis of roughly 590 of the donors excluded sequences that lacked an unambiguous match to a single V gene segment. In an earlier analysis of 587 of the donors, V segments were called functional above 56.7% productive rearrangements and were called segregating when the between-donor standard deviation exceeded 5%. To diagnose cytomegalovirus status from the catalog of TCR beta chain sequences, a statistical classification framework was built. V and J gene assignment, in a later analysis, came from comparing TCR nucleotide sequences with IMGT/GENE-DB human TR gene sequences. The TCRdist pipeline was used in a later analysis to assign CDR3 sequences and most-parsimonious VDJ recombination scenarios. In a later analysis, every TCR beta chain was defined by the combination of its CDR3 amino acid sequence and its V-gene family, and reads without a unique V-gene family were dropped. As a way to deal with suspected cross-contamination and a sequencing artifact, a later analysis dropped hundreds of nucleotide sequences that were highly shared and had low generation probability. A later analysis calculated a clonal expansion index for each public chain from normalized within-repertoire ranks of inferred template counts. In a later analysis, generation probabilities were computed with a VDJ recombination model fitted to out-of-frame rearrangements, and the resulting probabilities were checked against IGoR. In a later analysis, hypergeometric tests were used to score TCR-TCR, TCR-HLA and TCR-CMV co-occurrence, with a repertoire-size bias correction applied to TCR pairs. To estimate false discovery rates, a later analysis permuted the HLA or CMV assignments 20 times. In a later analysis, co-occurring TCRs were grouped using DBSCAN, and TCRdist sequence similarity was added for clustering within HLA-allele-positive subsets. For co-occurrence clustering, repertoires with fewer than 30,000 or more than 120,000 public chains were excluded, along with roughly 5 repertoires with anomalous nucleotide sharing. Not all clones reach the TCRdb copy of this immuneACCESS table, which keeps in-frame sequences only. Checked studies attribute under half of the gap to unresolved V genes and leave the rest unexplained. V, J and clone size reflect that table, while D and trimming were determined from the DNA. The sample table lists around 250,000 clones, about 80% of them with a count of one. The ten biggest clones cover about 8% of the sample.

The chain joins TRBV4-1 to TRBJ2-7; a weak D assignment points to TRBD1 (6 bases agree). The sequence was obtained from a woman between 55 and 75 years old in good health and CMV-seropositive. The sequenced sample was PBMCs. The nucleotide sequence reads as follows: TGCGCCAGCAGCCCCGGCAGGGGCGAGTACGAGCAGTACTTC. Its amino acids are CASSPGRGEYEQYF.